These T cell receptor beta chains were read from a single sample in a study of blood T cell repertoires in COVID-19. Here immunoSEQ multiplex PCR was the method, and the copy in TCRdb shows in-frame clones only, minus some. Of around 48,000 clones listed, around 86% were seen once; the top ten hold approximately 16%. The sample was peripheral blood. The receptor source for this set is a man in his fifties or sixties with active or convalescent COVID-19. Both conserved end residues are part of each CDR3. A D gene is named only where the DNA matches it firmly. Clone size is not always given. Where it is, it says once, few, many or a class for expanded clones.

D	V	size	J	CDR3	DNA
.	TRBV16	.	TRBJ1-1	CASSQSRGTEAFF	TGTGCCAGCAGCCAATCCCGGGGCACTGAAGCTTTCTTT
TRBD1	TRBV5-1	once	TRBJ2-5	CASSSQGMETQYF	TGCGCCAGCAGCTCACAGGGGATGGAGACCCAGTACTTC
.	TRBV2	.	TRBJ1-2	CASIRSGHYGYTF	TGTGCCAGCATTAGATCAGGGCACTATGGCTACACCTTC
.	TRBV28	.	TRBJ1-1	CASSFRPPQGLAFF	TGTGCCAGCAGTTTTAGGCCCCCACAGGGATTGGCTTTCTTT
TRBD1	TRBV30	.	TRBJ1-5	CAWSRDSLNQPQHF	TGTGCCTGGAGCAGGGACAGCCTAAATCAGCCCCAGCATTTT
.	TRBV2	.	TRBJ1-1	CASSEQGNTEAFF	TGTGCCAGCAGTGAGCAGGGTAACACTGAAGCTTTCTTT
.	TRBV12-3/TRBV12-4	.	TRBJ1-4	CASSLQNNEKLFF	TGTGCCAGCAGTTTACAGAATAATGAAAAACTGTTTTTT
.	TRBV28	.	TRBJ1-2	CASSRTSGGFGGYGYTF	TGTGCCAGCAGTCGAACGTCCGGAGGGTTTGGAGGCTATGGCTACACCTTC
.	TRBV6-6	.	TRBJ2-5	CASSYSHGGVWTQYF	TGTGCCAGCAGTTACTCCCACGGCGGAGTGTGGACCCAGTACTTC
.	TRBV4-2	once	TRBJ1-2	CASSQERPAGYTF	TGTGCCAGCAGCCAAGAGCGCCCTGCGGGCTACACCTTC
.	TRBV18	.	TRBJ2-2	CASSPPDWGTGELFF	TGTGCCAGCTCACCACCGGACTGGGGCACCGGGGAGCTGTTTTTT
TRBD1	TRBV28	.	TRBJ1-1	CASSGRDRSTEAFF	TGTGCCAGCAGTGGCCGGGACAGGAGCACTGAAGCTTTCTTT
TRBD1	TRBV10-2	.	TRBJ2-7	CASSDPDRDRYEQYF	TGCGCCAGCAGTGACCCGGACAGGGATAGGTACGAGCAGTACTTC
.	TRBV18	.	TRBJ1-5	CASSPLGQYSNQPQHF	TGTGCCAGCTCACCGTTGGGGCAGTATAGCAATCAGCCCCAGCATTTT
TRBD2	TRBV6-2/TRBV6-3	.	TRBJ2-5	CASSRASRGYQETQYF	TGTGCCAGCAGTCGTGCCTCGCGGGGGTACCAAGAGACCCAGTACTTC
TRBD1	TRBV10-3	.	TRBJ1-1	CAISPTGGQGVTEAFF	TGTGCCATCAGCCCCACAGGGGGACAGGGGGTTACTGAAGCTTTCTTT
.	TRBV19	.	TRBJ2-4	CASSALGGAKNIQYF	TGTGCCAGTAGCGCGTTGGGGGGAGCCAAAAACATTCAGTACTTC
.	TRBV5-1	once	TRBJ2-1	CASTSDRSNEQFF	TGCGCCAGCACCAGCGACAGGAGCAATGAGCAGTTCTTC
.	TRBV5-1	.	TRBJ1-1	CAGSLGVQEKAFF	TGCGCCGGCAGCTTGGGCGTCCAAGAAAAAGCTTTCTTT
.	TRBV7-2	.	TRBJ2-2	CASSLAQAPTGELFF	TGTGCCAGCAGCCTGGCGCAGGCGCCAACCGGGGAGCTGTTTTTT
.	TRBV7-5	.	TRBJ1-4	CVRSLRDKKLFF	TGTGTCAGAAGCTTACGGGATAAAAAACTGTTTTTT
TRBD1	TRBV18	.	TRBJ2-1	CASSPSQGANEQFF	TGTGCCAGCTCACCTTCACAGGGGGCAAATGAGCAGTTCTTC
.	TRBV10-3	.	TRBJ1-1	CAIREEGGTEAFF	TGTGCCATCAGAGAGGAAGGAGGCACTGAAGCTTTCTTT